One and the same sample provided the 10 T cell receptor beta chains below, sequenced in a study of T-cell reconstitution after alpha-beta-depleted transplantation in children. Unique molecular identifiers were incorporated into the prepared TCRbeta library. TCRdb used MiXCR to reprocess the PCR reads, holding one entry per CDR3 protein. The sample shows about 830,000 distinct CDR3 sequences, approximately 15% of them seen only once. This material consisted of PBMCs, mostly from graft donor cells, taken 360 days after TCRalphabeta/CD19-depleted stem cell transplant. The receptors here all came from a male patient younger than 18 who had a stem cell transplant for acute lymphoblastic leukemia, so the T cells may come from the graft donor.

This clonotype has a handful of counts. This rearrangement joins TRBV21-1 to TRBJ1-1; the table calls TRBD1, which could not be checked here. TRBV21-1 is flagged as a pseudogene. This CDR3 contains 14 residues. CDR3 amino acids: CASICSGMNTEAFF. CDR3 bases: TGTGCCAGCATATGTTCAGGGATGAACACTGAAGCTTTCTTT.

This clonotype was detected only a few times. The CDR3 loop is CARSMIYDEQFF. In nucleotides, the CDR3 is TGTGCCAGATCTATGATATACGATGAGCAGTTCTTC. The genes are TRBV2 and TRBJ2-1; D is unclear. Deletions cut 9 bases from V and 8 bases from J, with 14 bases between. This CDR3 region has 12 residues. Germline V gene lookup returns CDR1 SNHLY and CDR2 FYNNEI. The entire variable domain, with the rest obtained from reference TRBV2 and TRBJ2-1, is as follows: EPEVTQTPSHQVTQMGQEVILRCVPISNHLYFYWYRQILGQKVEFLVSFYNNEISEKSEIFDDQFSVERPDGSNFTLKIRSTKLEDSAMYFCARSMIYDEQFFGPGTRLTVL.

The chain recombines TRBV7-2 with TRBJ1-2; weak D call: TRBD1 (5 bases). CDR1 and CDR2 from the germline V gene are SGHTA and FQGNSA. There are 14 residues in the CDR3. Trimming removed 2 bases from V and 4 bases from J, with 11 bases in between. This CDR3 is CASSLTGTPYGYTF. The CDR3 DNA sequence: TGTGCCAGCAGCTTAACAGGAACTCCCTATGGCTACACCTTC. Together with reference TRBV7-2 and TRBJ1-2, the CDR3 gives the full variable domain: GAGVSQSPSNKVTEKGKDVELRCDPISGHTALYWYRQSLGQGLEFLIYFQGNSAPDKSGLPSDRFSAERTGGSVSTLTIQRTQQEDSAVYLCASSLTGTPYGYTFGSGTRLTVV.

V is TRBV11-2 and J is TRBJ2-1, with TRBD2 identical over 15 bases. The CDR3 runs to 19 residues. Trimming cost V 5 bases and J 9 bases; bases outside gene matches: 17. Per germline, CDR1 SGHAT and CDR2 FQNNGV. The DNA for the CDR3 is TGTGCCAGCAGCCTCCGAATATGGACTAGCGGGAGGGACGGCAGTGAGCAGTTCTTC. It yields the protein CASSLRIWTSGRDGSEQFF.

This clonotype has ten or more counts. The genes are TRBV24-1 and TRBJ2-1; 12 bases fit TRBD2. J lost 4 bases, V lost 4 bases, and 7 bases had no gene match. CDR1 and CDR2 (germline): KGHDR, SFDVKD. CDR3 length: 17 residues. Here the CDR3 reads CATSEGTSGHNYNEQFF. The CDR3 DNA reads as TGTGCCACCAGTGAGGGGACTAGCGGGCACAATTACAATGAGCAGTTCTTC.

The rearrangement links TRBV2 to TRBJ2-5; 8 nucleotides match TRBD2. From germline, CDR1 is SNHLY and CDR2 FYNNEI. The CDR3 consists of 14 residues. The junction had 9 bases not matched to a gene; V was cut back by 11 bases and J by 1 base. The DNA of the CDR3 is TGTGCCGACCAGCTTAGCGGGGCCCAAGAGACCCAGTACTTC. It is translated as CADQLSGAQETQYF.

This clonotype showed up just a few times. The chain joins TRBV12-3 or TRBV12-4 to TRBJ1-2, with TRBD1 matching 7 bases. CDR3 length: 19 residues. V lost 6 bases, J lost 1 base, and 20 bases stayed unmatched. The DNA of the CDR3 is TGTGCCAGCAGGGGGGTAGTGGGGACAGAACGCTTCATTAACTATGGCTACACCTTC. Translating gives CASRGVVGTERFINYGYTF.

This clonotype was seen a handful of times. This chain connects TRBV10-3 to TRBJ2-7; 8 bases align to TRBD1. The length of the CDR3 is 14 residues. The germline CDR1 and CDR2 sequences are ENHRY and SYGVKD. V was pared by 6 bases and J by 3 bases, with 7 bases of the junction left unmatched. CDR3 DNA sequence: TGTGCCATCAGAATCGGACAGGGAGGCTACGAGCAGTACTTC. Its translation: CAIRIGQGGYEQYF.

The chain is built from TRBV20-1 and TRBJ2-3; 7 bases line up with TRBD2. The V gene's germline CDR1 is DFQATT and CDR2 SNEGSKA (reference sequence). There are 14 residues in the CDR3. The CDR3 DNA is TGCAGCCCTGGTCCTAGCGGCCGCACAGATACGCAGTATTTT. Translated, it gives CSPGPSGRTDTQYF.

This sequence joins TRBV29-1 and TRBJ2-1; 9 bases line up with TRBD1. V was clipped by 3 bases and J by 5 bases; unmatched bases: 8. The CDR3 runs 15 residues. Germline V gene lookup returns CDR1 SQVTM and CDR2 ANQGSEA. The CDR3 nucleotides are TGCAGCGTTGAGGTTTGGGACAGGGCAGACAATGAGCAGTTCTTC. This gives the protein CSVEVWDRADNEQFF.